This T cell receptor beta chain was profiled in a study of technical replicates of blood from a handful of donors. Only in-frame clones appear in the TCRdb table, and some are missing; sequencing was by immunoSEQ multiplex PCR. The sample records 98,000 or so clones, about 95% being singletons. This TCR was sampled from a human donor in good health. Sequenced sample: T cells isolated from PBMCs.

The CDR3 sequence: CASSFGVGGTGNTIYF. As DNA, the CDR3 is TGCGCCAGCAGCTTTGGAGTCGGCGGGACTGGAAACACCATATATTTT. V usage is TRBV5-1 and J usage is TRBJ1-3; no firm D call. Germline values: CDR1 SGHRS, CDR2 YFSETQ. V lost 2 bases and J lost 2, with 14 bases in between. CDR3 length: 16 amino acids.